This entry describes one TCR beta chain. The data were taken from a study of blood T cell repertoires in COVID-19. Overall study: From T cells, B-cell-depleted T cells, or PBMCs came the material, which was cDNA or gDNA.

Source study methods: Reference gene primer amplification yielded estimated nucleated cell counts. TCRdb's copy holds only in-frame clones and misses some; the assay was immunoSEQ multiplex PCR. That table gives V, J and clone size, and the DNA gave D and trimming. Among about 290,000 clones listed, 89% were seen once. Cohorts were assigned according to the clinical history that participants reported. Resolution of symptoms, clearance, or two negative PCRs was present in recovered Cohort 3 donors. The V and J ends lost 5 bases and 4 bases, in that order; junction bases with no gene match: 7. CDR1 SGHAT and CDR2 FQNNGV come from the germline V gene. The CDR3 sequence is 14 residues long.

The receptor comes from a woman between 40 and 55 years old who had recovered from COVID-19. The rearrangement links TRBV11-2 to TRBJ2-7, with 8 bases fitting TRBD2. The sequencing sample was made of PBMCs or T cells enriched from blood (not recorded which). The CDR3 DNA reads as TGTGCCAGCAGCAGTAGCGGGGTTCGGTACGAGCAGTACTTC. It translates to CASSSSGVRYEQYF.